What follows describes a single TCR beta chain. Libraries were prepared by immunoSEQ multiplex PCR; TCRdb keeps only in-frame clonotypes and omits some of them. The data contain 95,000 to 150,000 clones, around 89% of them singletons. The CDR3 length is 14 residues. V dropped 2 bases and J dropped 0 bases, with 7 bases sitting between them. In germline, CDR1 is SGHTA, CDR2 FQGNSA. The record originates from a study of T cell responses to AZD1222 COVID-19 vaccine. The receptor's source is an adult in good health. The chain carries TRBV7-2 and TRBJ1-1; no clear D gene. The sample in question was peripheral blood, obtained on day 0 of AZD1222 vaccination. CDR3: CASSLTWLNTEAFF. The CDR3 DNA follows: TGTGCCAGCAGCTTAACGTGGCTGAACACTGAAGCTTTCTTT.